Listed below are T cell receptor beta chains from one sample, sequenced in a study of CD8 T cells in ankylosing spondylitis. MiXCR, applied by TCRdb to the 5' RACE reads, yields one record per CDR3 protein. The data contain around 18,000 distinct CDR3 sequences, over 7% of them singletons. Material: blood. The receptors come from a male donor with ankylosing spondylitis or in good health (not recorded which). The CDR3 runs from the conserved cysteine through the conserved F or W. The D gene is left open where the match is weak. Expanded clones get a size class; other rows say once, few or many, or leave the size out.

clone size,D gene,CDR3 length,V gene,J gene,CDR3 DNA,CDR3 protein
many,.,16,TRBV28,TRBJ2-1,TGTGCCAGCAGTTCCATCTTAGAGTTTCTTTTCGATGAGCAGTTCTTC,CASSSILEFLFDEQFF
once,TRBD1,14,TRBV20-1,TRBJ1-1,TGCAGTGCTAGATCTGGACAGGGTTACACTGAAGCTTTCTTT,CSARSGQGYTEAFF
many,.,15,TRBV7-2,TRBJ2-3,TGTGCCAGCAGCTTATCAGGAGTAAGCACAGATACGCAGTATTTT,CASSLSGVSTDTQYF
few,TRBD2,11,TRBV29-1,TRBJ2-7,TGCAGCGTAGCTAGCGGAGGGGAGCAGTACTTC,CSVASGGEQYF
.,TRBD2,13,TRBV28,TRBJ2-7,TGTGCCAGCAGTTCCGGGACTAGCTCCGAGCAGTACTTC,CASSSGTSSEQYF
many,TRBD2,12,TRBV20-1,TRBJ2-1,TGCAGTGCTATACCGGGAGGGGATGAGCAGTTCTTC,CSAIPGGDEQFF
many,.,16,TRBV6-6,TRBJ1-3,TGTGCCAGCAGTTACTATCGGGATGTGGCTGGAAACACCATATATTTT,CASSYYRDVAGNTIYF
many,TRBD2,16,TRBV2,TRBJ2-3,TGTGCCAGCGGCTACCGAGCGGGGGGTGACACAGATACGCAGTATTTT,CASGYRAGGDTDTQYF
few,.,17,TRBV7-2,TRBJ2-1,TGTGCCAGCAGCTTAGAAATACGGGAGAGCTCCTACAATGAGCAGTTCTTC,CASSLEIRESSYNEQFF
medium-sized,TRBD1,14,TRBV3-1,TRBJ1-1,TGTGCCAGCAGCCAGGACAGGGGGAACACTGAAGCTTTCTTT,CASSQDRGNTEAFF
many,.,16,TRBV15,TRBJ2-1,TGTGCCACCAGCAGCCCAGGGACTCCAAAGTACAATGAGCAGTTCTTC,CATSSPGTPKYNEQFF
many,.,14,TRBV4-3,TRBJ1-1,TGCGCCAGCAGCCAAGGTGGTCAGGGAAATGAAGCTTTCTTT,CASSQGGQGNEAFF
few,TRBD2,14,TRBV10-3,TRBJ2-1,TGTGCCATCAGCCGAGCGGGAGTGGAGAATGAGCAGTTCTTC,CAISRAGVENEQFF
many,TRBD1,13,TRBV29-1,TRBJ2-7,TGCAGCGTCCGTTCAGGGGGCGGCTACGAGCAGTACTTC,CSVRSGGGYEQYF
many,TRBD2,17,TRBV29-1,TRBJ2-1,TGCAGCGTTACCCGGACTAGCGGGAGGGCATCAGGTGGTGAGCAGTTCTTC,CSVTRTSGRASGGEQFF
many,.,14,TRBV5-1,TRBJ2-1,TGCGCCAGCAGCTTGGAGGGATTAGACAATGAGCAGTTCTTC,CASSLEGLDNEQFF
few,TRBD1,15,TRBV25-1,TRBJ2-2,TGTGCCAGCAGTGAGAGGGGGCAGAACACCGGGGAGCTGTTTTTT,CASSERGQNTGELFF
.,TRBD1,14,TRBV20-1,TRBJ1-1,TGCAGTGCTTACCCCGGACAGGGGGCAAGGGAAGCTTTCTTT,CSAYPGQGAREAFF
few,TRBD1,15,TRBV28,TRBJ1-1,TGTGCCAGCACTGTGGGCCCAGGGGGCATCACTGAAGCTTTCTTT,CASTVGPGGITEAFF
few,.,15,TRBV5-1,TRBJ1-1,TGCGCCAGCACCCGCCTTACAGAATCGAACACTGAAGCTTTCTTT,CASTRLTESNTEAFF
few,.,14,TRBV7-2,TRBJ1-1,TGTGCCAGCAGCTTATCGAGCAGAAACACTGAAGCTTTCTTT,CASSLSSRNTEAFF
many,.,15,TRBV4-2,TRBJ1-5,TGTGCCAGCAGCCAAGATTGGGACAGCAATCAGCCCCAGCATTTT,CASSQDWDSNQPQHF
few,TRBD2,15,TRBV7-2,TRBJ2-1,TGTGCCAGCAGCTTAGTTCCGACTAGCCACAATGAGCAGTTCTTC,CASSLVPTSHNEQFF
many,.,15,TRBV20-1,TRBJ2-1,TGCAGTGCTAGAGACGGCAGGACTCAGGGAAATGAGCAGTTCTTC,CSARDGRTQGNEQFF
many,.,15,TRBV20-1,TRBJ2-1,TGCAGTGCAACCTTCGCGCGGGACTCCTACAATGAGCAGTTCTTC,CSATFARDSYNEQFF
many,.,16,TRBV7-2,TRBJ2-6,TGTGCCAGCAGCTTAGATTGGGGCTCTGGGGCCAACGTCCTGACTTTC,CASSLDWGSGANVLTF
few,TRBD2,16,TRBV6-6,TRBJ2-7,TGTGCCAGCAGTTACTCGGGCGGGGACTACTCCTACGAGCAGTACTTC,CASSYSGGDYSYEQYF
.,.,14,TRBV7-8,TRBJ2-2,TGTGCCAGCAGCAGGGGACCGCTGGCCGAGGAGCTGTTTTTT,CASSRGPLAEELFF
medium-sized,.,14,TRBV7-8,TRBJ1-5,TGTGCCAGCAGCGTGCGGAAACGCAATCAGCCCCAGCATTTT,CASSVRKRNQPQHF
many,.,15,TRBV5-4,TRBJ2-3,TGTGCCAGCAGCCGGGGGTGGCGAAGCACAGATACGCAGTATTTT,CASSRGWRSTDTQYF
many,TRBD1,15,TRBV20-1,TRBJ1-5,TGCAGTGCTAGACCCGACAGGGGCGGCAATCAGCCCCAGCATTTT,CSARPDRGGNQPQHF
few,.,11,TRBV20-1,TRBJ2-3,TGCAGTGCTGCGGACGCCCAAGCGCTGTATTTT,CSAADAQALYF
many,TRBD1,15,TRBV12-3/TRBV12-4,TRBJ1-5,TGTGCCAGCAGCCCGGGACAGTTTAGGAATCAGCCCCAGCATTTT,CASSPGQFRNQPQHF
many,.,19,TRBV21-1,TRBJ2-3,TGTGCCAGCAGCAAAGGGGTCGGAGACAGGGGGCCAGGTACAGATACGCAGTATTTT,CASSKGVGDRGPGTDTQYF
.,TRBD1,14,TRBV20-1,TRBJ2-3,TGCAGTGCTGACCCGGGACAGGGGGCCGATACGCAGTATTTT,CSADPGQGADTQYF
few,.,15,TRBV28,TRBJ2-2,TGTGCCAGCAGCTCTACAAGTCGGGGCACCGGGGAGCTGTTTTTT,CASSSTSRGTGELFF
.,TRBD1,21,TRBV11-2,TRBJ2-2,TGTGCCAGCAGCTCGTTATCCCGGGGACAGATCTACCCCGCGAACACCGGGGAGCTGTTTTTT,CASSSLSRGQIYPANTGELFF
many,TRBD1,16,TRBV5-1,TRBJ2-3,TGCGCCAGCAGCTTCGGGGCAGGGGGCGCGACAGATACGCAGTATTTT,CASSFGAGGATDTQYF
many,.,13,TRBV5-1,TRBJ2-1,TGCGCCAGCAGGGAAGCTCAGGGAAATGAGCAGTTCTTC,CASREAQGNEQFF
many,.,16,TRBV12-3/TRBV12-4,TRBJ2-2,TGTGCCAGCAAAAATCGGGTCGGGGTGAGGGCCGGGGAGCTGTTTTTT,CASKNRVGVRAGELFF
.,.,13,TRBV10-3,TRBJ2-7,TGTGCCATCAGTGCCCAGGCCGCCAACGAGCAGTACTTC,CAISAQAANEQYF
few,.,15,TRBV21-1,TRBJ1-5,TGTGCCAGCAGCAGCGCCATGGGGGGCAATCAGCCCCAGCATTTT,CASSSAMGGNQPQHF
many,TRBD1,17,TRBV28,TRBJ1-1,TGTGCCAGCAGTTCGGACAGGGGGCTATTTGGAGACACTGAAGCTTTCTTT,CASSSDRGLFGDTEAFF
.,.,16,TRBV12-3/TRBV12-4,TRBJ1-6,TGTGCCAGCAGTTTTCAGGGTCCTAATGTGGATTCACCCCTCCACTTT,CASSFQGPNVDSPLHF
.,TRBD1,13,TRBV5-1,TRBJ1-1,TGCGCCAGCAGCCTACGACAGGGCGGGGAAGCTTTCTTT,CASSLRQGGEAFF
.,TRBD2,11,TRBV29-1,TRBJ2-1,TGCAGCGTTGCGTTTGATCGGGAGGAGTTCTTC,CSVAFDREEFF
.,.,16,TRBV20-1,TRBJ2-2,TGCAGTGCTCCCCCTCTGGGGGCGAGAGACACCGGGGAGCTGTTTTTT,CSAPPLGARDTGELFF
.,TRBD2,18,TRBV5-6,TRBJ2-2,TGTGCCAGCAGCTCGAACCTACTAGCGGGAGTTTGGGCCGGGGAGCTGTTTTTT,CASSSNLLAGVWAGELFF
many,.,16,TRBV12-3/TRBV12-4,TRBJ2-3,TGTGCCAGCAGTCCGGGACTGGGGGGCGAGACAGATACGCAGTATTTT,CASSPGLGGETDTQYF
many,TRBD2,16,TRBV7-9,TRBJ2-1,TGTGCCAGCGGCCCAGGTTCGGGACTAGCGGATAATGAGCAGTTCTTC,CASGPGSGLADNEQFF
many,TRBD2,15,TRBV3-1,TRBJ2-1,TGTGCCAGCAGCCAAGATCAGGGACTAGACAATGAGCAGTTCTTC,CASSQDQGLDNEQFF
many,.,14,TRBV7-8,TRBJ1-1,TGTGCCAGCAGCTTAGCACTGGGGGCGGCTGAAGCTTTCTTT,CASSLALGAAEAFF
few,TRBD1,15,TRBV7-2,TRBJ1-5,TGTGCCAGCAGCTTAGCGGGACAGCACAATCAGCCCCAGCATTTT,CASSLAGQHNQPQHF